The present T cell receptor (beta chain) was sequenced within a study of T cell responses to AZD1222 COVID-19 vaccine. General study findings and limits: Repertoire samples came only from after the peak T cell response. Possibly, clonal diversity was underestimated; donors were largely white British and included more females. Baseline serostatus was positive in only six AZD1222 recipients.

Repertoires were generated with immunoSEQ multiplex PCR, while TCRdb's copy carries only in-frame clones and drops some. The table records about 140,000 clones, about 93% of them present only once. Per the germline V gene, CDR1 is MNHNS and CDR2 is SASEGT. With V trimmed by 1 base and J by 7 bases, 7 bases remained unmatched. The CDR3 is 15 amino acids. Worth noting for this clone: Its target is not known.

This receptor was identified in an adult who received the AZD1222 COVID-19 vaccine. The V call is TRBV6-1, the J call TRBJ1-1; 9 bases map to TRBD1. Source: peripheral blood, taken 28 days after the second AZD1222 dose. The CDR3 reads CASSEGQGVYGEAFF. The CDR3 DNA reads TGTGCCAGCAGTGAAGGACAGGGGGTTTACGGTGAAGCTTTCTTT.